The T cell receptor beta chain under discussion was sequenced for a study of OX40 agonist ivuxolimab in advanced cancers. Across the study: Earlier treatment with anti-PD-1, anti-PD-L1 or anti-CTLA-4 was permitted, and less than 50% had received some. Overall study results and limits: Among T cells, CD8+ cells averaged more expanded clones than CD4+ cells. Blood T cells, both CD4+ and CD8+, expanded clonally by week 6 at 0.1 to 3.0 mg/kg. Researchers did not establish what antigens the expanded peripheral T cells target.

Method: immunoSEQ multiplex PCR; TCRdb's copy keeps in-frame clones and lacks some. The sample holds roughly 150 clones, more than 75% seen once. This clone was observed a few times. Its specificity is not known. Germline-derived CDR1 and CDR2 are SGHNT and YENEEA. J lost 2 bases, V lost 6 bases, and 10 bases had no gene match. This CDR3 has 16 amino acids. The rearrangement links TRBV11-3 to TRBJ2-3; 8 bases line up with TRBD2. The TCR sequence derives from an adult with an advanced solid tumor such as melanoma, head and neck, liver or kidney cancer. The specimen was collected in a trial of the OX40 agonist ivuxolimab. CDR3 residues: CASSPGTSPFTDTQYF. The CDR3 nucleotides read TGTGCCAGCAGTCCCGGGACTAGTCCCTTCACAGATACGCAGTATTTT.